This is a list of T cell receptor beta chains from one sample in a study of CD8 T cells in ankylosing spondylitis. TCRdb reprocessed the 5' RACE reads via MiXCR and lists one record per CDR3 protein. The sample yields 210,000 or so distinct CDR3 sequences, approximately 24% seen once. The sequencing sample was made of blood, either unsorted or a sorted T cell fraction (not recorded which). The receptor source for this set is a male donor with ankylosing spondylitis or in good health (not recorded which). Each CDR3 is given with its conserved first and last residue. The D gene is left open where the match is weak. Clone size is stated in some rows and not others, as once, few, many or a class when expanded.

D	V	size	J	CDR3	DNA
TRBD1	TRBV11-2	many	TRBJ2-5	CASSLVGRGSRQETQYF	TGTGCCAGCAGCTTAGTCGGCAGGGGGTCTAGACAAGAGACCCAGTACTTC
TRBD2	TRBV20-1	many	TRBJ2-1	CSGNPTSGTANEQFF	TGCAGTGGCAACCCGACTAGCGGGACGGCGAATGAGCAGTTCTTC
NA	TRBV7-3	many	TRBJ1-4	CASSLRGAADEKLFF	TGTGCCAGCAGCTTAAGAGGGGCAGCTGATGAAAAACTGTTTTTT
NA	TRBV7-9	few	TRBJ2-3	CASSSSVGYSTDTQYF	TGTGCCAGCAGCTCGTCAGTAGGCTACAGCACAGATACGCAGTATTTT
NA	TRBV7-3	many	TRBJ2-1	CASSLQPTGEQFF	TGTGCCAGCAGCTTGCAACCAACAGGGGAGCAGTTCTTC
TRBD2	TRBV20-1	NA	TRBJ2-1	CSAGDPGLAKNEQFF	TGCAGTGCTGGAGACCCGGGACTAGCCAAGAATGAGCAGTTCTTC
NA	TRBV4-2	many	TRBJ1-6	CASSQSNQASSPLHF	TGTGCCAGCAGCCAATCGAACCAGGCAAGTTCACCCCTCCACTTT
NA	TRBV21-1	many	TRBJ2-7	CASSKVRLRRRTYEQYF	TGTGCCAGCAGCAAAGTTCGTTTACGGCGCAGGACCTACGAGCAGTACTTC
NA	TRBV20-1	once	TRBJ2-4	CSAPGQAPGAKNIQYF	TGCAGTGCTCCGGGCCAGGCGCCAGGAGCCAAAAACATTCAGTACTTC
NA	TRBV20-1	NA	TRBJ2-3	CSAIDGGTDTQYF	TGCAGTGCTATCGACGGGGGTACAGATACGCAGTATTTT
NA	TRBV6-5	NA	TRBJ2-1	CASSYSSKSSYNEQFF	TGTGCCAGCAGTTACTCTTCGAAGAGCTCCTACAATGAGCAGTTCTTC
TRBD2	TRBV9	NA	TRBJ2-3	CASSVAGAGEWDTQYF	TGTGCCAGCAGCGTAGCGGGAGCGGGAGAATGGGATACGCAGTATTTT
TRBD2	TRBV20-1	many	TRBJ2-5	CSAGPSGKEETQYF	TGCAGTGCCGGGCCTAGCGGGAAAGAAGAGACCCAGTACTTC
NA	TRBV5-1	NA	TRBJ1-1	CASSLDVLGGAVEAFF	TGCGCCAGCAGCTTGGACGTTCTAGGGGGAGCGGTTGAAGCTTTCTTT
TRBD2	TRBV5-4	NA	TRBJ2-7	CASSPKRGYEQYF	TGTGCCAGCAGCCCCAAGCGGGGGTACGAGCAGTACTTC
NA	TRBV9	many	TRBJ1-1	CASSVDWNTEAFF	TGTGCCAGCAGCGTAGACTGGAACACTGAAGCTTTCTTT
TRBD2	TRBV20-1	NA	TRBJ2-1	CSARDRGLLTEQFF	TGCAGTGCTAGAGATAGGGGACTATTAACTGAGCAGTTCTTC
NA	TRBV10-3	NA	TRBJ1-1	CAIRQGNTEAFF	TGTGCCATCAGACAGGGAAACACTGAAGCTTTCTTT
NA	TRBV5-4	many	TRBJ1-2	CASSLASANGGYTF	TGTGCCAGCAGCTTGGCCTCGGCAAATGGAGGCTACACCTTC
NA	TRBV20-1	NA	TRBJ2-1	CSASLGLSSYNEQFF	TGCAGTGCTTCCCTAGGTCTTAGCAGCTACAATGAGCAGTTCTTC
TRBD2	TRBV24-1	many	TRBJ2-7	CATSDLGTSGSYEQYF	TGTGCCACCAGTGATTTGGGGACTAGCGGGAGTTACGAGCAGTACTTC
NA	TRBV27	NA	TRBJ1-6	CASTKQTDRNSPLHF	TGTGCCAGCACAAAGCAGACAGACCGGAATTCACCCCTCCACTTT
NA	TRBV12-3/TRBV12-4	NA	TRBJ1-2	CASTDRGSVGYTF	TGTGCCAGCACCGACCGAGGGTCGGTTGGCTACACCTTC
NA	TRBV7-9	NA	TRBJ1-5	CASSPGRQNSNQPQHF	TGTGCCAGCAGCCCCGGGAGACAGAATAGCAATCAGCCCCAGCATTTT
NA	TRBV29-1	NA	TRBJ2-2	CSVVANTGELFF	TGCAGCGTTGTGGCGAACACCGGGGAGCTGTTTTTT
NA	TRBV10-3	few	TRBJ2-1	CAIRGTSIVYNEQFF	TGTGCCATCAGAGGGACCAGTATAGTTTACAATGAGCAGTTCTTC
TRBD2	TRBV11-2	NA	TRBJ2-1	CASSPGAGLAGVSGEQFF	TGTGCCAGCAGCCCCGGGGCAGGACTAGCGGGAGTCAGTGGTGAGCAGTTCTTC
NA	TRBV20-1	few	TRBJ2-5	CSAIRQVMMETQYF	TGCAGTGCAATACGACAGGTTATGATGGAGACCCAGTACTTC
NA	TRBV12-3/TRBV12-4	many	TRBJ1-3	CASSRGRSTILNTIYF	TGTGCCAGCAGCCGGGGACGGAGTACGATTTTAAACACCATATATTTT
TRBD1	TRBV5-5	many	TRBJ2-1	CASSRTGNEQFF	TGTGCCAGCAGCAGGACAGGGAACGAGCAGTTCTTC